Reported below is one TCR beta chain. The protocol was immunoSEQ multiplex PCR, while the TCRdb copy is restricted to in-frame clones and leaves out a portion. Of 200,000 to 250,000 clones listed, 81% are singletons. Looked up from germline, CDR1 is SGHRS and CDR2 is YFSETQ. Trimming left V 3 bases short and J 2 bases short, with 8 bases between. This CDR3 comprises 13 residues. The sample originates from a study of blood T cell repertoires in COVID-19. The receptor comes from a woman of 80 years or more with COVID-19, enrolled during active disease. Sequenced material: peripheral blood. The chain is built from TRBV5-1 and TRBJ2-5; tentatively, D is TRBD1 (5 bases). The DNA for the CDR3 is TGCGCCAGCAGCTCACAGGATCAAGAGACCCAGTACTTC. Translating it yields CASSSQDQETQYF.